This T cell receptor beta chain was documented in a study of T cell repertoires in cytomegalovirus infection (dated by TCRdb to between 2018 and 2021). The study in broad terms: Recently identified HLA-C-restricted CMV epitopes, whose presentation resists viral immunomodulation, were targeted by peptide stimulations together with well-studied HLA-B-restricted epitopes. Donor HLA type was relevant to the analysis, because carriage of CMV infection together with the matching HLA type was indicated by public TCR beta signatures.

The data were produced on an Illumina HiSeq 1500. TCRdb took the public reads, trimmed them with fastp at Q25, ran MiXCR for clone calling and kept in-frame beta chains. Records with the same CDR3 protein are collapsed into one entry carrying the most frequent genes and DNA. For this sample there are around 230,000 distinct CDR3 sequences; 35% to 45% appear just once. Roughly three fifths of the sample is in the top ten clones. The sample's treatment or condition, from its label and the paper: in vitro stimulation with specific CMV peptide epitopes to enrich CMV-specific T cells. With respect to this clonotype: Its cognate antigen has yet to be identified. There are no base qualities to consult, and no much larger clone falls within one base.

The junction carries 14 bases between V and J, which are trimmed by 4 bases and 7 bases respectively. There are 13 amino acids in the CDR3, from cysteine to phenylalanine inclusive. Of all the DNA, just the CDR3 is kept, 39 bases in frame from base 1. The germline V gene supplies CDR1 SGHTA and CDR2 FQGNSA. Overall results and qualifications from the work: The ex vivo response was dominated by HLA-C-restricted CMV-specific TCR beta clonotypes, and the single most frequent clonotype in two of eight donors was supplied by these HLA-C-restricted clonotypes. In both this cohort and an independent roughly 330-donor cohort, the cumulative frequency of public TCR beta family members distinguished carriers of CMV infection plus the relevant HLA type.

Recombination joined TRBV7-2 with TRBJ2-7; there is no confident call for the D gene. The TCR comes from a human donor in good health (CMV status not recorded). Some clones in this sample may be carry-over from other donors' samples. This specimen was CD8+ T cells from cultured PBMCs, taken from culture after CMV antigen stimulation. CDR3 region: CASSYLDAWEQYF. The sequenced DNA is TGTGCCAGCAGCTATCTGGATGCCTGGGAGCAGTACTTC.